Listed below are T cell receptor beta chains from one sample, sequenced in a study of read filtering for tumor transcriptome and immune sequencing. Using its own MiXCR run on the reads, TCRdb lists one record per CDR3 protein. Of tens of thousands of distinct CDR3 sequences in the sample, more than 20% were seen once. Sequenced input: a population of CD138-negative cells sorted from bone marrow. Every receptor here comes from a donor at least 40 years old with multiple myeloma. Each CDR3 is given with its conserved first and last residue. A D gene is named only where the DNA matches it firmly. Clone size is shown for a subset of rows, as once, few, many or a class of expanded clone.

v_gene: TRBV7-6
d_gene: TRBD2
abundance: many
j_gene: TRBJ2-1
CDR3nt: TGTGCCAGCAGCTTAGCGCTAGGGACTACCTACGAACTTAGCTCCTACAATGAGCAGTTCTTC
CDR3aa: CASSLALGTTYELSSYNEQFF

v_gene: TRBV4-1
d_gene: NA
abundance: many
j_gene: TRBJ2-1
CDR3nt: TGCGCCAGCAGCCCCGTGGGGCCATCCTACAATGAGCAGCTCTTC
CDR3aa: CASSPVGPSYNEQLF

v_gene: TRBV5-1
d_gene: NA
abundance: many
j_gene: TRBJ2-1
CDR3nt: TGCGCCAGCAGCTTCAGAAGGGGGGTTTCTAGCTCCTACAATGAGCAGTTCTTC
CDR3aa: CASSFRRGVSSSYNEQFF

v_gene: TRBV9
d_gene: NA
abundance: NA
j_gene: TRBJ1-1
CDR3nt: TGTGCCAGCAGCGTCCTCGGTGGGGGGGACACTGAAGCTTTCTTT
CDR3aa: CASSVLGGGDTEAFF

v_gene: TRBV6-2/TRBV6-3
d_gene: NA
abundance: many
j_gene: TRBJ2-7
CDR3nt: TGTGCCAGCAGTTTTCAAGGGACGGGCTACGAGCAGTACTTC
CDR3aa: CASSFQGTGYEQYF

v_gene: TRBV20-1
d_gene: NA
abundance: many
j_gene: TRBJ1-6
CDR3nt: TGCAGTGCTAGAGAAGGCTCCTATAATTCACCCCTCCACTTT
CDR3aa: CSAREGSYNSPLHF

v_gene: TRBV29-1
d_gene: NA
abundance: many
j_gene: TRBJ2-3
CDR3nt: TGCAGCGTTGCCTGGGGTCAAGATACGCAGTATTTT
CDR3aa: CSVAWGQDTQYF

v_gene: TRBV20-1
d_gene: TRBD2
abundance: few
j_gene: TRBJ2-5
CDR3nt: TGCAGTGCCGTGCGACTAGCGGGGGGTTCAGAGACCCAGTACTTC
CDR3aa: CSAVRLAGGSETQYF

v_gene: TRBV5-1
d_gene: NA
abundance: NA
j_gene: TRBJ1-5
CDR3nt: TGCGCCAGCAGCTTGCGATCGTTTGGGGAGCCCCAGCATTTT
CDR3aa: CASSLRSFGEPQHF

v_gene: TRBV7-8
d_gene: NA
abundance: NA
j_gene: TRBJ2-2
CDR3nt: TGTGCCAGCAGCTTATCGGGGGCCGACGGGGAGCTGTTTTTT
CDR3aa: CASSLSGADGELFF

v_gene: TRBV20-1
d_gene: NA
abundance: NA
j_gene: TRBJ1-1
CDR3nt: TGCAGTGCACACCGGGACCGCCGGGAAGCTTTCTTT
CDR3aa: CSAHRDRREAFF

v_gene: TRBV11-2
d_gene: NA
abundance: NA
j_gene: TRBJ2-4
CDR3nt: TGTGCCAGCAGCTTAGGGTATGGAGAGGAGATAGGCAAAAACATTCAGTACTTC
CDR3aa: CASSLGYGEEIGKNIQYF

v_gene: TRBV7-9
d_gene: NA
abundance: NA
j_gene: TRBJ2-2
CDR3nt: TGTGCCAGCAGCTTGAGTGGCACCGGGGAGCTGTTTTTT
CDR3aa: CASSLSGTGELFF

v_gene: TRBV6-5
d_gene: NA
abundance: NA
j_gene: TRBJ2-6
CDR3nt: TGTGCCAGCGGGAACAGTGGGGCCCACGTCCTGACTTTC
CDR3aa: CASGNSGAHVLTF

v_gene: TRBV20-1
d_gene: TRBD2
abundance: many
j_gene: TRBJ2-3
CDR3nt: TGCAGTGCTAGAGGGGCTAGCGGGCACACAGATACGCAGTATTTT
CDR3aa: CSARGASGHTDTQYF

v_gene: TRBV20-1
d_gene: NA
abundance: many
j_gene: TRBJ1-1
CDR3nt: TGCAGTGCTAGAGATTTAGGTCACCCGAACACTGAAGCTTTCTTT
CDR3aa: CSARDLGHPNTEAFF

v_gene: TRBV2
d_gene: TRBD2
abundance: many
j_gene: TRBJ2-3
CDR3nt: TGTGCCAGCAGGAGACTAGCGGGGAACACAGATACGCAGTATTTT
CDR3aa: CASRRLAGNTDTQYF

v_gene: TRBV7-9
d_gene: TRBD1
abundance: once
j_gene: TRBJ2-3
CDR3nt: TGTGCCAGCGTTCCCCGGGTAGGGGGCGCGTATGTCACAGATACGCAGTATTTT
CDR3aa: CASVPRVGGAYVTDTQYF

v_gene: TRBV29-1
d_gene: TRBD1
abundance: many
j_gene: TRBJ2-1
CDR3nt: TGCAGCGTTTGGACAGGGCGAAACAATGAGCAGTTCTTC
CDR3aa: CSVWTGRNNEQFF

v_gene: TRBV7-9
d_gene: NA
abundance: NA
j_gene: TRBJ2-2
CDR3nt: TGTGCCAGCAGCCCCCGGGCAGTGAACACCGGGGAGCTGTTTTTT
CDR3aa: CASSPRAVNTGELFF

v_gene: TRBV7-8
d_gene: NA
abundance: many
j_gene: TRBJ2-5
CDR3nt: TGTGCCAGCAGCTCATCGAGGGAGACCCAGTACTTC
CDR3aa: CASSSSRETQYF

v_gene: TRBV30
d_gene: NA
abundance: many
j_gene: TRBJ1-6
CDR3nt: TGTGCCTGGAGTCTATCGAGGGGTTCACCCCTCCACTTT
CDR3aa: CAWSLSRGSPLHF

v_gene: TRBV28
d_gene: NA
abundance: many
j_gene: TRBJ2-7
CDR3nt: TGTGCCAGCAGTCCCTATGCCGAGGGGACCTACGAGCAGTACTTC
CDR3aa: CASSPYAEGTYEQYF

v_gene: TRBV20-1
d_gene: NA
abundance: many
j_gene: TRBJ2-1
CDR3nt: TGCAGTGCTAGTCATAGGAACAATGAGCAGTTCTTC
CDR3aa: CSASHRNNEQFF

v_gene: TRBV13
d_gene: TRBD1
abundance: many
j_gene: TRBJ1-2
CDR3nt: TGTGCCAGCAGCTTAGGGACAGGGGGCGGCTATGGCTACACCTTC
CDR3aa: CASSLGTGGGYGYTF

v_gene: TRBV5-1
d_gene: TRBD2
abundance: many
j_gene: TRBJ2-3
CDR3nt: TGCGCCAGCAGCCTCGGGGGACTAGCGGGAGTTGGAGATACGCAGTATTTT
CDR3aa: CASSLGGLAGVGDTQYF

v_gene: TRBV3-1
d_gene: NA
abundance: many
j_gene: TRBJ2-1
CDR3nt: TGTGCCAGCAGCCAAACGGGAGTAATTGAGCAGTTCTTC
CDR3aa: CASSQTGVIEQFF

v_gene: TRBV29-1
d_gene: NA
abundance: few
j_gene: TRBJ1-1
CDR3nt: TGCAGCGTTGAAGTTTCGGGGTCCCACACTGAAGCTTTCTTT
CDR3aa: CSVEVSGSHTEAFF